A selection of T cell receptor beta chains follows, all from one sample in a study of blood T cells in healthy people across ages. TCRdb called the 5' RACE reads again in MiXCR, with one record for every CDR3 protein. The data contain 1 million or so distinct CDR3 sequences, about 25% of them seen just once; the ten biggest clones take up around 0.7%. The data were also submitted as part of a second study, on T cells of mothers and their children.

The sequencing input was blood. Receptor source: a girl aged 2 to 10 in good health. Both conserved end residues are part of each CDR3. D genes are given only for firm matches. Size tells how often a clone was seen (once, few, many) or the class of an expanded clone, and some rows leave it out.

J	size	D	V	CDR3	DNA
TRBJ2-2	many	TRBD1	TRBV7-3	CASSPRGRDTGELFF	TGTGCCAGCAGCCCCAGGGGGCGGGACACCGGGGAGCTGTTTTTT
TRBJ1-1	NA	NA	TRBV29-1	CSVADSLNTEPFF	TGCAGCGTCGCAGACAGCCTGAACACTGAACCTTTCTTT
TRBJ1-2	few	NA	TRBV10-3	CAITAVPDPYGYTF	TGTGCCATCACTGCCGTGCCAGACCCCTATGGCTACACCTTC
TRBJ2-5	many	NA	TRBV29-1	CSVGQETQYF	TGCAGCGTTGGCCAAGAGACCCAGTACTTC
TRBJ1-5	NA	TRBD1	TRBV6-1	CASSARQGLGQPQHF	TGTGCCAGCAGTGCGAGACAGGGATTGGGTCAGCCCCAGCATTTT
TRBJ2-3	few	NA	TRBV19	CASSPPAGPWENTQYF	TGTGCCAGTAGTCCTCCTGCCGGACCGTGGGAGAATACGCAGTATTTT
TRBJ1-4	few	NA	TRBV2	CASGGESTTNEKLFF	TGTGCCAGCGGAGGAGAGAGTACAACTAATGAAAAACTGTTTTTT
TRBJ2-1	few	TRBD2	TRBV7-6	CASSLRRGTRMLNEQFF	TGTGCCAGCAGCTTACGAAGGGGGACTAGGATGTTGAATGAGCAGTTCTTC
TRBJ1-6	few	NA	TRBV5-5	CASSLAMGTLHF	TGTGCCAGCAGCTTGGCGATGGGCACCCTCCACTTT
TRBJ2-5	NA	NA	TRBV20-1	CSATGNPSVGQETQYF	TGCAGTGCTACGGGCAACCCTTCAGTGGGGCAAGAGACCCAGTACTTC
TRBJ1-4	NA	NA	TRBV4-3	CASSQDQGEDEKLFF	TGCGCCAGCAGCCAAGATCAAGGGGAAGATGAAAAACTGTTTTTT
TRBJ2-7	NA	NA	TRBV4-2	CASSQDGTGNEQYF	TGTGCCAGCAGCCAAGATGGTACAGGGAACGAGCAGTACTTC
TRBJ1-2	few	NA	TRBV20-1	CSAREGRQTGYTF	TGCAGTGCTAGAGAGGGGAGGCAAACTGGCTACACCTTC
TRBJ2-1	NA	TRBD2	TRBV6-6	CASSTSGGINEQFF	TGTGCCAGCAGTACTAGCGGGGGAATCAATGAGCAGTTCTTC
TRBJ1-3	NA	NA	TRBV4-3	CASSQDKGNTIYF	TGCGCCAGCAGCCAGGATAAAGGAAACACCATATATTTT
TRBJ2-3	NA	NA	TRBV12-3/TRBV12-4	CASSSVPLSTDTQYF	TGTGCCAGCAGTTCCGTTCCACTAAGCACAGATACGCAGTATTTT
TRBJ2-1	NA	TRBD2	TRBV7-9	CASSASGSLRYNEQLF	TGTGCCAGCAGCGCTAGCGGGTCGTTACGTTACAATGAGCAGCTCTTC
TRBJ1-1	few	TRBD1	TRBV20-1	CSARTSDRGDEAFF	TGCAGTGCTAGAACTTCCGACAGGGGAGATGAAGCTTTCTTT
TRBJ2-5	many	TRBD1	TRBV12-3/TRBV12-4	CASSGGQGGTQYF	TGTGCCAGCAGTGGAGGACAGGGGGGGACCCAGTACTTC
TRBJ2-1	few	NA	TRBV11-3	CASRGVGVDEQFF	TGTGCCAGCAGGGGGGTCGGGGTCGATGAGCAGTTCTTC
TRBJ2-3	NA	NA	TRBV7-8	CAGGPSFLATDTQYF	TGTGCCGGGGGGCCCTCTTTTCTTGCTACAGATACGCAGTATTTT
TRBJ2-1	once	NA	TRBV6-1	CASGERPYNEQFF	TGTGCCAGCGGGGAACGGCCATACAATGAGCAGTTCTTC
TRBJ2-1	NA	TRBD1	TRBV20-1	CSARKQGAWEQFF	TGCAGTGCTAGAAAGCAGGGGGCTTGGGAGCAGTTCTTC
TRBJ2-1	NA	NA	TRBV24-1	CATSDLLEPHNEQFF	TGTGCCACCAGTGATTTGTTAGAGCCACACAATGAGCAGTTCTTC